The clone carrying this TCR beta chain was seen a single time. The junction had 11 bases not matched to a gene; V was cut back by 7 bases and J by 8 bases. The CDR3 runs 15 residues. Germline CDR1 SNHLY, CDR2 FYNNEI. The sample belongs to a study of OX40 agonist ivuxolimab in advanced cancers. As for the study in general: Patients got intravenous ivuxolimab at 0.01 to 10 mg/kg every 2 weeks. Those treated in dose escalation had hepatocellular carcinoma, melanoma, renal cell cancer or head and neck cancer. Subjects had a mean age of 60 years, with a range of roughly 20 to 80; about 83% were male.

TCRdb's copy holds only in-frame clones and misses some; the assay was immunoSEQ multiplex PCR. The sample records 95,000 to 100,000 clones, 84% being singletons. This sequence was found in an adult with an advanced solid tumor such as melanoma, head and neck, liver or kidney cancer. V is TRBV2 and J is TRBJ1-6; 7 bases align to TRBD1. The sample was CD4+ or CD8+ T cells sorted from blood, taken in a trial of the OX40 agonist ivuxolimab. The CDR3 DNA reads as TGTGCCAGCAATTCCCCCCGGGACAGAGATTCACCCCTCCACTTT. Translated, it gives CASNSPRDRDSPLHF. The full variable domain, rest sourced from reference TRBV2 and TRBJ1-6, is EPEVTQTPSHQVTQMGQEVILRCVPISNHLYFYWYRQILGQKVEFLVSFYNNEISEKSEIFDDQFSVERPDGSNFTLKIRSTKLEDSAMYFCASNSPRDRDSPLHFGNGTRLTVT.